A single sample is the source of the 10 T cell receptor beta chains below, sequenced in a study of blood T cells in healthy people across ages. Alongside a J-beta primer mix, a sample-barcoded 5' primer served in a second PCR lasting roughly 6 to 12 cycles. TCRdb fed the 5' RACE reads into MiXCR, producing one record per CDR3 protein. This sample yields roughly 680,000 distinct CDR3 sequences, of which around 45% are seen a single time; roughly 31% belongs to the top ten. The sample was blood. These receptors all stem from a woman in her sixties or seventies in good health.

The chain recombines TRBV20-1 with TRBJ1-4; 10 nucleotides align to TRBD1. Germline V gene lookup returns CDR1 DFQATT and CDR2 SNEGSKA (reference sequence). The V and J ends lost 3 bases and 0 bases, in that order; junction bases with no gene match: 4. The CDR3 is made up of 16 amino acids. The CDR3 sequence is CSARGTGDSTNEKLFF. The CDR3 DNA sequence: TGCAGTGCTAGGGGGACAGGGGACTCAACTAATGAAAAACTGTTTTTT.

This clonotype was observed a handful of times. The V and J genes are TRBV20-1 and TRBJ2-7; D is undetermined. The ends were cut back, 0 bases at V and 4 bases at J, with 13 bases in the middle. The germline gives CDR1 DFQATT, CDR2 SNEGSKA (reference sequence). The CDR3 length is 14 residues. The CDR3 region has the DNA TGCAGTGCTAGAGATCCGGCTAGGTATTACGAGCAGTACTTC. Protein product: CSARDPARYYEQYF.

The J gene is TRBJ1-2, the V gene TRBV29-1, with 11 bases matching TRBD1. Per germline, CDR1 SQVTM and CDR2 ANQGSEA. V lost 4 bases, J lost 8 bases, and 6 bases stayed unmatched. This CDR3 is 13 amino acids long. CDR3 sequence (DNA): TGCAGCGTTGGTCGGACAGGGGGCGAGGGCTACACCTTC. It translates to CSVGRTGGEGYTF.

The table lists this clonotype with a few counts. Here the CDR3 DNA reads TGCAGTAGCCAACGGGAAACCTACGAGCAGTACTTC. It encodes CSSQRETYEQYF. This chain connects TRBV20-1 to TRBJ2-4, with D perhaps matching TRBD2 (5 bases). The end of the DNA is better explained by TRBJ2-7, so the J call may be wrong. Per the germline V gene, CDR1 is DFQATT and CDR2 is SNEGSKA (reference sequence). The CDR3 is 12 amino acids.

Only a few counts were recorded for this clonotype. The rearrangement uses TRBV10-3 and TRBJ2-7; 7 nucleotides align to TRBD2. Germline CDR1 ENHRY, CDR2 SYGVKD. This CDR3 has 15 residues. J gave up 0 bases and V 6 bases, and 8 bases lay outside the gene matches. For the CDR3, the DNA is TGTGCCATCAGCTCCTCGAGCGGGAACTCCTACGAGCAGTACTTC. Translating gives CAISSSSGNSYEQYF.

Only a few counts were recorded for this clonotype. The rearrangement uses TRBV12-3 or TRBV12-4 and TRBJ2-5, with unresolved D. CDR3 length: 13 amino acids. V was cut by 3 bases and J by 3 bases, with 8 bases left in between. Here the CDR3 reads CASSFDWEETQYF. DNA for the CDR3: TGTGCCAGCAGTTTTGACTGGGAAGAGACCCAGTACTTC.

This rearrangement joins TRBV20-1 to TRBJ1-2, with D unclear. The V end was cut by 4 bases, the J end by 4 bases, with 13 bases between. The germline gives CDR1 DFQATT, CDR2 SNEGSKA (reference sequence). The CDR3 totals 13 residues. The CDR3 reads CSAIPPASYGYTF. CDR3 nucleotide sequence: TGCAGTGCTATCCCACCGGCATCCTATGGCTACACCTTC.

The J gene is TRBJ1-6, the V gene TRBV4-3; no clear D gene. The CDR3 is 14 amino acids. Between the trimmed V and J ends, which lost 5 bases and 3 bases, there was a span of 8 bases. CDR1 and CDR2 (germline): LGHNA, YSLEER. CDR3 DNA: TGCGCCAGCAGCGATCGGGACTATAATTCACCCCTCCACTTT. It is translated as CASSDRDYNSPLHF.

Note on this clonotype: Since the CDR3 does not end with the conserved phenylalanine or tryptophan, this likely comes from a read error. The J gene is TRBJ2-5, the V gene TRBV20-1, with 12 bases fitting TRBD2. V lost 6 bases and J lost 4; bases outside the gene matches: 6. Germline lookup yields CDR1 DFQATT and CDR2 SNEGSKA (reference sequence). This CDR3 comprises 14 residues. DNA of the CDR3: TGCAGTGCCTATCCTAGCGGGAGGGCAGAGACCCAGTACGTC. It yields the protein CSAYPSGRAETQYV.

CDR3 loop: CASSLAASTRDEQFF. CDR3 nucleotide sequence: TGTGCCAGCAGCTTAGCAGCGTCCACTAGGGATGAGCAGTTCTTC. The rearrangement links TRBV7-8 to TRBJ2-1, with D perhaps matching TRBD2 (5 bases). The V end was cut by 0 bases, the J end by 8 bases, with 14 bases between. CDR1 is SGHVS and CDR2 is FQNEAQ in the germline V gene. This CDR3 is built from 15 residues. The full variable domain, with the rest looked up from reference TRBV7-8 and TRBJ2-1, is GAGVSQSPRYKVAKRGQDVALRCDPISGHVSLFWYQQALGQGPEFLTYFQNEAQLDKSGLPSDRFFAERPEGSVSTLKIQRTQQEDSAVYLCASSLAASTRDEQFFGPGTRLTVL.